A single sample gave rise to the 8 T cell receptor beta chains below, sequenced in a study of control samples from healthy donors and cancer patients. Some clones are missing from TCRdb's copy, which holds only in-frame ones; the method was immunoSEQ multiplex PCR. The repertoire holds some 140,000 clones, with about nine tenths as singletons. The sequenced sample was PBMCs. The receptor set was obtained from a man aged 45-65 years with head and neck cancer.

V usage is TRBV6-6 and J usage is TRBJ2-1; a possible D gene is TRBD2 (7 bases). V dropped 6 bases and J dropped 2 bases, with 8 bases sitting between them. Germline values: CDR1 MNHNY, CDR2 SVGAGI (reference sequence). This CDR3 has 13 amino acids. This CDR3 reads CASSGGPYNEQFF. Written as DNA, the CDR3 is TGTGCCAGCAGCGGGGGGCCCTACAATGAGCAGTTCTTC.

This clone turned up a few times. The genes are TRBV7-9 and TRBJ1-5; D not resolved. The CDR3 has 13 amino acids. From germline, CDR1 is SEHNR and CDR2 FQNEAQ (reference sequence). V was cut by 2 bases and J by 4 bases, with 6 bases left in between. Here the CDR3 DNA reads TGTGCCAGCAGCTTAATGGGAAATCAGCCCCAGCATTTT. Amino acids: CASSLMGNQPQHF.

The rearrangement links TRBV7-8 to TRBJ1-1, with a weak D call TRBD1 (6 bases). Looked up from germline, CDR1 is SGHVS and CDR2 is FQNEAQ. The CDR3 covers 12 residues. Trimming took 5 bases from V and 7 from J, leaving 11 bases between them. The CDR3 region is CASSQGSIEAFF. The CDR3 region has the DNA TGTGCCAGCAGCCAGGGGTCTATTGAAGCTTTCTTT. Supplemented by reference TRBV7-8 and TRBJ1-1, the full variable domain reads GAGVSQSPRYKVAKRGQDVALRCDPISGHVSLFWYQQALGQGPEFLTYFQNEAQLDKSGLPSDRFFAERPEGSVSTLKIQRTQQEDSAVYLCASSQGSIEAFFGQGTRLTVV.

This clone appeared a few times. The chain is built from TRBV5-4 and TRBJ1-6; D not certain. The germline V and J ends were trimmed by 1 base and 0 bases, with 11 bases remaining between them. Germline V gene lookup returns CDR1 SGHNT and CDR2 YYREEE (reference sequence). The CDR3 runs 17 residues. The CDR3 DNA reads TGTGCCAGCAGCTTGAGCCCGTTCCCCTCCTATAATTCACCCCTCCACTTT. It specifies CASSLSPFPSYNSPLHF.

The chain recombines TRBV7-2 with TRBJ2-7, with D possibly matching TRBD2 (5 bases). Germline V lookup: CDR1 SGHTA, CDR2 FQGNSA. This CDR3 contains 13 residues. V gave up 0 bases and J gave up 3 bases, with 6 bases separating them. The chain's CDR3 is CASSLAADYEQYF. The CDR3 bases are TGTGCCAGCAGCTTAGCAGCGGACTACGAGCAGTACTTC.

The genes are TRBV9 and TRBJ2-2; 7 positions match TRBD2. This CDR3 is 17 amino acids long. Trimming took 4 bases from V and 0 from J; bases not matched to a gene: 9. Germline V gives CDR1 SGDLS, CDR2 YYNGEE. The CDR3 sequence is CASSPRLAPANTGELFF. The CDR3 coding sequence is TGTGCCAGCAGCCCAAGACTAGCCCCCGCGAACACCGGGGAGCTGTTTTTT.

J is TRBJ1-5 and V is TRBV2; no clear D gene. Germline lookup yields CDR1 SNHLY and CDR2 FYNNEI. This CDR3 comprises 13 residues. V lost 8 bases and J lost 1, with 9 bases in between. The CDR3 region is CASGEGSNQPQHF. The DNA of the CDR3 is TGTGCCAGCGGAGAGGGCAGCAATCAGCCCCAGCATTTT. The whole variable domain, filled in from reference TRBV2 and TRBJ1-5, reads EPEVTQTPSHQVTQMGQEVILRCVPISNHLYFYWYRQILGQKVEFLVSFYNNEISEKSEIFDDQFSVERPDGSNFTLKIRSTKLEDSAMYFCASGEGSNQPQHFGDGTRLSIL.

The chain recombines TRBV18 with TRBJ2-5; D unclear. The CDR3 is 13 residues long. Trimming took 3 bases from V and 4 from J, leaving 9 bases between them. From germline, CDR1 is KGHSH and CDR2 LQKENI. CDR3 amino acids: CASSPSQAETQYF. The CDR3 nucleotides are TGTGCCAGCTCACCCAGCCAGGCAGAGACCCAGTACTTC.